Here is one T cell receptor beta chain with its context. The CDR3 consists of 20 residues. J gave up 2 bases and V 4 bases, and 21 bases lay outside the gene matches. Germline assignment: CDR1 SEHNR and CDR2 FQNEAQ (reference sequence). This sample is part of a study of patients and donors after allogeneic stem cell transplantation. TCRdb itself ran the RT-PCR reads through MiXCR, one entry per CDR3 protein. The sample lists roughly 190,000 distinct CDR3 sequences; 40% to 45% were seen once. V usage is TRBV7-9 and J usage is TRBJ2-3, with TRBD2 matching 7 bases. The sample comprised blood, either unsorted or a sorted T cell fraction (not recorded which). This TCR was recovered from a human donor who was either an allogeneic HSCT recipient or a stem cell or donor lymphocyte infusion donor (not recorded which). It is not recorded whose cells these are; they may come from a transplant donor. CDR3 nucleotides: TGTGCCAGCAGCTCATCCCTTCGATATGGGGACTACCAATACACAGATACGCAGTATTTT. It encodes CASSSSLRYGDYQYTDTQYF.